This T cell receptor beta chain was captured in a study of cytomegalovirus exposure and HLA in healthy donors. Study information: From donors who were HLA-typed, an early data release held 80 million or so unique TCRs.

Primers included in the PCR were 60 Vbeta and 13 Jbeta primers. The data were produced by immunoSEQ multiplex PCR, yet TCRdb's version contains in-frame clones alone and is incomplete. This sample has about 150,000 clones, with approximately 71% found just once. As regards this clone: Antigen specificity is unknown.

CDR1 is SGHTA and CDR2 is FQGTGA in the germline V gene. CDR3 length: 15 amino acids. Trimming stripped 1 base from V and 7 bases from J, with 11 bases between. Study results and caveats: Most subjects had HLA-A and HLA-B alleles reportedly predicted accurately by TCR beta sequences. According to an earlier analysis, most TCR beta V segments yielded productive rearrangements about 87% or about 30% of the time.

The sequencing sample was made of PBMCs. The receptor was derived from a woman younger than 35 in good health and CMV-seropositive. The chain has TRBV7-3 and TRBJ1-6; D not resolved. For the CDR3, the DNA is TGTGCCAGCAGCTTAAGGAGCGGGAGGAATTCACCCCTCCACTTT. Translated, it gives CASSLRSGRNSPLHF.